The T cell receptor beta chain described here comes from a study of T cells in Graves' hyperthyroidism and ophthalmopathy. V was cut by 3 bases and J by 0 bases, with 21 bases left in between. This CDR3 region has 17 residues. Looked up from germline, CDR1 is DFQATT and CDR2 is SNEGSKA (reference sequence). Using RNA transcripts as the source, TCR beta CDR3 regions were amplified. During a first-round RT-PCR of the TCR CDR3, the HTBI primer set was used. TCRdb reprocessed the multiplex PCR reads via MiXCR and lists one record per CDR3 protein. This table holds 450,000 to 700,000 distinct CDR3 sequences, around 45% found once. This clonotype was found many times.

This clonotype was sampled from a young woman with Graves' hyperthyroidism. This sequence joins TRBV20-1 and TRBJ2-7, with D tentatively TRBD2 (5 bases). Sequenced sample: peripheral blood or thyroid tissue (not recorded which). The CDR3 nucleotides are TGCAGTGCTAGTCTCCACCTTCGGCGGAGGAGCTCCTACGAGCAGTACTTC. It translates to CSASLHLRRRSSYEQYF.